The present T cell receptor (beta chain) was sequenced within a study of blood T cell repertoires in COVID-19. Across the study: The analysed material was cDNA or gDNA that came from T cells, B-cell-depleted T cells, or PBMCs.

In the original workflow: Reference gene primer amplification gave estimated nucleated cell counts. TCRdb's table, derived via immunoSEQ multiplex PCR, lists solely in-frame clones and lacks some. D and trimming were read from the DNA, whereas the V and J calls and clone size are those reported in that table. The sample consists of 250,000 to 350,000 clones, approximately 92% of them appearing once. Participants spanned ages about 18 to 90 years and resided in about 25 US areas. Donors in Cohort 3 counted as recovered after two negative PCRs, clearance, or symptom resolution. The CDR3 consists of 15 residues. Germline loops: CDR1 SEHNR, CDR2 FQNEAQ (reference sequence). V lost 5 bases and J 4 bases, leaving 12 bases between the germline ends.

The TCR sequence derives from a woman under 40 who had recovered from COVID-19. The sequencing input was PBMCs or T cells enriched from blood (not recorded which). This rearrangement joins TRBV7-9 to TRBJ2-6, with D possibly TRBD1 on 6 matching bases. CDR3 region: CASSPRGTGANVLTF. CDR3 sequence (DNA): TGTGCCAGCAGCCCAAGGGGGACAGGGGCCAACGTCCTGACTTTC. Filled out from reference TRBV7-9 and TRBJ2-6, the complete variable domain reads DTGVSQNPRHKITKRGQNVTFRCDPISEHNRLYWYRQTLGQGPEFLTYFQNEAQLEKSRLLSDRFSAERPKGSFSTLEIQRTEQGDSAMYLCASSPRGTGANVLTFGAGSRLTVL.